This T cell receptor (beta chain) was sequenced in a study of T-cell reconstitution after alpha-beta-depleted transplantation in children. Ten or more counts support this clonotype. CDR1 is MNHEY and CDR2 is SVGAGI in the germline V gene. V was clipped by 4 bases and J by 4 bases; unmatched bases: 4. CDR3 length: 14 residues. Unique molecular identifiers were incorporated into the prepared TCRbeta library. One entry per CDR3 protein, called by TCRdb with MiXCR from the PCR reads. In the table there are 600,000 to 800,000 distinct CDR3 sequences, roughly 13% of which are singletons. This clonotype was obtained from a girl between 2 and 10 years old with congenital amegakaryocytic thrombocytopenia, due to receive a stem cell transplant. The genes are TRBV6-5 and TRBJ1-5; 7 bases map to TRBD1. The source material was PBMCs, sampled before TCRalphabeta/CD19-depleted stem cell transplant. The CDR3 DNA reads TGTGCCAGCAGTTCGACAGGGCCAAATCAGCCCCAGCATTTT. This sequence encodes CASSSTGPNQPQHF.